This TCR beta chain is drawn from a study of cytotoxic CD8 clonotypes in ibrutinib-treated CLL. Deletions cut 1 base from V and 2 bases from J, with 11 bases between. This CDR3 contains 16 residues. Germline V CDR1 and CDR2: KGHSH, LQKENI. Here immunoSEQ multiplex PCR was the method, and the copy in TCRdb shows in-frame clones only, minus some. The table shows around 160,000 clones, with roughly 80% occurring only once. The TCR comes from a human donor with chronic lymphocytic leukemia. The chain carries TRBV18 and TRBJ1-4, with D uncertain. The sample here was PBMCs, taken after 12 months of ibrutinib treatment. CDR3 region: CASSPQGSWTNEKLFF. CDR3 in DNA: TGTGCCAGCTCACCACAGGGTTCATGGACTAATGAAAAACTGTTTTTT.